This T cell receptor beta chain was recovered during a study of lymphopenia after photon versus proton radiotherapy. Study-wide results and limits: Oligoclonal CD8+ Temra expansion after nadir drove photon patients' diversity drop.

On this clone: Antigen specificity is unknown.

Sequenced by immunoSEQ multiplex PCR; TCRdb stores in-frame clones only, minus some. The table shows about 20,000 clones, with approximately 85% occurring only once. V was shortened by 7 bases and J by 0 bases, with 9 bases between the two germline ends. Germline values: CDR1 LNHDA, CDR2 SQIVND (reference sequence). The CDR3 is made up of 14 amino acids. This chain joins TRBV19 and TRBJ1-4; TRBD1 might be the D (5 bases). The receptor's source is a woman aged 45-60 years with pancreatic cancer. The specimen was peripheral blood, collected from a patient treated with photon-based radiotherapy. The CDR3 spells CASTDTPTNEKLFF. For the CDR3, the DNA is TGTGCCAGTACGGACACTCCAACTAATGAAAAACTGTTTTTT.